This TCR beta chain was observed in a study of CD8 T cells in ankylosing spondylitis. Study results and caveats: There was reportedly significant enrichment of clones that were disease-linked in matched ankylosing spondylitis synovial fluid. Characteristic, it appeared, of ankylosing spondylitis blood was a TCR beta motif of seven or eight highly homologous variants. Peripheral blood held disease-linked clones only at relatively low frequency, and these were CD8+.

This clonotype was picked up a small number of times. Antigen specificity is unknown. Germline V lookup: CDR1 SGHRS, CDR2 YFSETQ. CDR3 length equals 14 residues. Trimming left V 0 bases short and J 0 bases short, with 7 bases between. As the method for making TCR beta libraries, quantitative 5'-RACE with molecular barcodes was used. TCRdb fed the 5' RACE reads into MiXCR, producing one record per CDR3 protein. Among approximately 300,000 distinct CDR3 sequences listed, less than 10% were seen once. This clonotype was obtained from a male donor with ankylosing spondylitis. The sequenced material came from blood, either unsorted or a sorted T cell fraction (not recorded which). The chain recombines TRBV5-1 with TRBJ2-7, with D unclear. The CDR3 sequence: CASSLVGHSYEQYF. The CDR3 bases are TGCGCCAGCAGCTTGGTGGGCCACTCCTACGAGCAGTACTTC. The complete variable domain, with remaining parts taken from reference TRBV5-1 and TRBJ2-7, reads KAGVTQTPRYLIKTRGQQVTLSCSPISGHRSVSWYQQTPGQGLQFLFEYFSETQRNKGNFPGRFSGRQFSNSRSEMNVSTLELGDSALYLCASSLVGHSYEQYFGPGTRLTVT.